The 5 T cell receptor beta chains below all came from one sample that was sequenced in a study of identical twins (dated by TCRdb to 2016 to 2018). The library came from 5' RACE. Sequencing was carried out with an Illumina HiSeq 2000. The raw public data were reprocessed by TCRdb itself: fastp quality trimming at Q25, MiXCR clonotype calling, in-frame beta chains only. Each CDR3 protein gets just one entry, which takes the most common genes and DNA from the rows behind it. Here the sample has some 710,000 distinct CDR3 sequences; 6.1% occur a single time. The ten largest account for roughly 1.6% of the sample. Source material: naive T cells sorted from blood. The sample's cell subset or site label is to be understood as: cells isolated with a human naive T-cell isolation kit. The receptors come from a man aged 18 to 30 in good health.

A few counts support this clonotype. The chain combines TRBV11-2 with TRBJ1-4, with D possibly TRBD1 on 5 matching bases. Germline V lookup: CDR1 SGHAT, CDR2 FQNNGV. Deletions cut 5 bases from V and 8 bases from J, with 18 bases between. This CDR3 comprises 15 residues. CDR3 region: CASSVGRGVGEKLFF. CDR3 nucleotide sequence: TGTGCCAGCAGCGTAGGCCGGGGCGTGGGAGAAAAACTGTTTTTT.

Only a few counts were recorded for this clonotype. This chain links TRBV20-1 with TRBJ2-7, with 12 bases matching TRBD2. The CDR3 contains 15 residues. Germline values: CDR1 DFQATT, CDR2 SNEGSKA (reference sequence). The V and J ends lost 1 base and 7 bases, in that order; junction bases with no gene match: 8. The CDR3 reads CSARGLAGALGEQYV. CDR3 sequence (DNA): TGCAGTGCTAGAGGACTAGCGGGAGCTCTTGGGGAGCAGTACGTC.

The chain carries TRBV7-6 and TRBJ2-3, with D perhaps matching TRBD2 (5 bases). CDR3 size: 14 residues. Looked up from germline, CDR1 is SGHVS and CDR2 is FNYEAQ. The V gene lost 5 bases and the J gene lost 2 bases, with 11 bases spanning the gap. The chain's CDR3 is CASSRLPDTDTQYF. For the CDR3, the DNA is TGTGCCAGCAGCCGACTACCCGACACAGATACGCAGTATTTT.

This clonotype showed up many times. The genes are TRBV28 and TRBJ2-7; D is unresolved. The CDR3 totals 11 residues. Germline assignment: CDR1 MDHEN and CDR2 SYDVKM. V lost 3 bases and J lost 5, with 5 bases in between. CDR3 sequence (DNA): TGTGCCAGCAGTTTCAGCGACGAGCAGTACGTC. Translation gives CASSFSDEQYV.

This clonotype was picked up many times. The chain links TRBV25-1 to TRBJ2-5; 11 bases align to TRBD2. Germline lookup yields CDR1 MGHDK and CDR2 SYGVNS. The CDR3 has 17 amino acids. Unmatched junction bases numbered 7, after V lost 0 bases and J lost 4 bases. The CDR3, as DNA: TGTGCCAGCAGTGAATATAAACTAGCGGGAGCGGGAGAGACCCAGTACTTC. Translating it yields CASSEYKLAGAGETQYF.